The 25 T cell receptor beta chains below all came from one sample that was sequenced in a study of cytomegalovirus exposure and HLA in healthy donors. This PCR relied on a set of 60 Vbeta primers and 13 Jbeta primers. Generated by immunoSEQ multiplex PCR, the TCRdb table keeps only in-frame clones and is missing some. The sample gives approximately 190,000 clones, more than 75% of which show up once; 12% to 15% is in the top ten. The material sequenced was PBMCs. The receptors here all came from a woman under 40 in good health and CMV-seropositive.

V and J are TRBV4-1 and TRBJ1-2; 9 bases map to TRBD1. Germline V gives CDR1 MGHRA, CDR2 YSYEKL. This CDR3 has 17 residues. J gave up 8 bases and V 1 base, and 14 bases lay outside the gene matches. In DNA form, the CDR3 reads TGCGCCAGCAGCCAAGCCTCGAGCGGGACAGGGCTTTACGGCTACACCTTC. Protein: CASSQASSGTGLYGYTF.

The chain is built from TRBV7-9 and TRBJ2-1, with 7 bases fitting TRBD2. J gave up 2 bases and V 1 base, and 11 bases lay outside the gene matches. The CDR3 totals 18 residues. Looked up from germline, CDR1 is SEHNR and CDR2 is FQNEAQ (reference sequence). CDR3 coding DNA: TGTGCCAGCAGCTTAGGGGGTCCCCGCGGGGGAACCTACAATGAGCAGTTCTTC. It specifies CASSLGGPRGGTYNEQFF. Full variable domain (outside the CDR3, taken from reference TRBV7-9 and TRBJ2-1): DTGVSQNPRHKITKRGQNVTFRCDPISEHNRLYWYRQTLGQGPEFLTYFQNEAQLEKSRLLSDRFSAERPKGSFSTLEIQRTEQGDSAMYLCASSLGGPRGGTYNEQFFGPGTRLTVL.

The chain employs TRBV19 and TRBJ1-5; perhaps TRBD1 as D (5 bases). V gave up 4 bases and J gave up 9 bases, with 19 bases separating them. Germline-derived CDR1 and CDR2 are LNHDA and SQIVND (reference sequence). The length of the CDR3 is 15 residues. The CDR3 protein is CASSREVVGGGPQHF. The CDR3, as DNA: TGTGCCAGTAGTAGAGAGGTGGTCGGGGGGGGGCCCCAGCATTTT.

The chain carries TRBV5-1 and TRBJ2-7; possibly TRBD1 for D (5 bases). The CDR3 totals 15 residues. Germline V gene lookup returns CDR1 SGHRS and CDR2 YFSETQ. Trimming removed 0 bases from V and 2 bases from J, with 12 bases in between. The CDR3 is CASSLAATETYEQYF. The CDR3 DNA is TGCGCCAGCAGCTTGGCCGCGACAGAAACCTACGAGCAGTACTTC. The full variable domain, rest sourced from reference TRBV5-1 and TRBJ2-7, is KAGVTQTPRYLIKTRGQQVTLSCSPISGHRSVSWYQQTPGQGLQFLFEYFSETQRNKGNFPGRFSGRQFSNSRSEMNVSTLELGDSALYLCASSLAATETYEQYFGPGTRLTVT.

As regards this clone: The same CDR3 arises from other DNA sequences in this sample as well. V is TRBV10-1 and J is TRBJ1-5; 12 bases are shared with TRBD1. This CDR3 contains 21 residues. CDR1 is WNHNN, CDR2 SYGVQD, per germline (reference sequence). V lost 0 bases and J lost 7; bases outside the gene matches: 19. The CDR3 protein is CASSESLQGQGAHEDNQPQHF. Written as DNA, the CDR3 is TGCGCCAGCAGTGAGTCGCTTCAGGGACAGGGGGCGCATGAGGACAACCAGCCCCAGCATTTT.

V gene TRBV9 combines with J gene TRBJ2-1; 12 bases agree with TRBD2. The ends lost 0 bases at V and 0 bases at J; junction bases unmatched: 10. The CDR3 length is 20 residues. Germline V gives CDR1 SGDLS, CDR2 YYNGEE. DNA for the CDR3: TGTGCCAGCAGCGTAGACCTAGCGGGAGGGTCGCTGAGCTCCTACAATGAGCAGTTCTTC. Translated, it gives CASSVDLAGGSLSSYNEQFF.

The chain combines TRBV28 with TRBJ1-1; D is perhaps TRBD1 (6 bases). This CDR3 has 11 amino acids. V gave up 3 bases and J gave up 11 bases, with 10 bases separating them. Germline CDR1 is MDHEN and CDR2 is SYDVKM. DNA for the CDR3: TGTGCCAGCAGTTTGTACAGGGCGGCTTTCTTT. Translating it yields CASSLYRAAFF.

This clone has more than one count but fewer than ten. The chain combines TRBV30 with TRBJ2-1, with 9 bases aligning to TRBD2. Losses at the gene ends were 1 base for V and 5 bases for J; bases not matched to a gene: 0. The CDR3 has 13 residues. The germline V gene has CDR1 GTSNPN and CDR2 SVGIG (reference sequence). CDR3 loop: CAWSASGDNEQFF. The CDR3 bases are TGTGCCTGGAGTGCTAGCGGGGACAATGAGCAGTTCTTC.

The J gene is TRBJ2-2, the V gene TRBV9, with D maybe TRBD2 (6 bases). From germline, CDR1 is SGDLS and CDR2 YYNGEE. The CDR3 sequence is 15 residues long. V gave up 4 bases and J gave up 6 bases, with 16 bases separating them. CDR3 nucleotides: TGTGCCAGCAGCCCTTCTAGCGTAGGACCCGGGGAGCTGTTTTTT. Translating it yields CASSPSSVGPGELFF.

In nucleotides, the CDR3 is TGCGCCAGCAGCTTGGACCAGGGGGCCGACGAGCAGTACTTC. It translates to CASSLDQGADEQYF. V and J are TRBV5-1 and TRBJ2-7, with 8 bases identical to TRBD1. CDR3 length: 14 amino acids. The germline CDR1 and CDR2 sequences are SGHRS and YFSETQ. J lost 5 bases, V lost 0 bases, and 4 bases had no gene match.

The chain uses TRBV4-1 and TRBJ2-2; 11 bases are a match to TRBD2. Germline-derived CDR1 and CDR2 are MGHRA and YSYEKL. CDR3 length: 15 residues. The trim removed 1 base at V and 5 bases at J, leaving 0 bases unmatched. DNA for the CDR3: TGCGCCAGCAGCCAAGCTAGCGGGAGGACCGGGGAGCTGTTTTTT. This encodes CASSQASGRTGELFF.

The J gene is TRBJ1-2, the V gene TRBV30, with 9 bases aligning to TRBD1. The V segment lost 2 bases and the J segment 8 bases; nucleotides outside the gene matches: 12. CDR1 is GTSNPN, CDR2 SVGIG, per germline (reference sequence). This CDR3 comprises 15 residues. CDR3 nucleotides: TGTGCCTGGAGTACACCCCACAGGGGGCGTCAAGGCTACACCTTC. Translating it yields CAWSTPHRGRQGYTF.

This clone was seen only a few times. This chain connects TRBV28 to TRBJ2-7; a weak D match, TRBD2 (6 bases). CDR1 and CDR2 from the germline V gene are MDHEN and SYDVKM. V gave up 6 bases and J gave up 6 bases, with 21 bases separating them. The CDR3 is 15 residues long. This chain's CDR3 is CASRRFLLAEGEQYF. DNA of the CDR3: TGTGCCAGCAGACGCTTTCTACTTGCGGAGGGCGAGCAGTACTTC. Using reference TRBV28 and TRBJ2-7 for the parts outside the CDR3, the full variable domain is DVKVTQSSRYLVKRTGEKVFLECVQDMDHENMFWYRQDPGLGLRLIYFSYDVKMKEKGDIPEGYSVSREKKERFSLILESASTNQTSMYLCASRRFLLAEGEQYFGPGTRLTVT.

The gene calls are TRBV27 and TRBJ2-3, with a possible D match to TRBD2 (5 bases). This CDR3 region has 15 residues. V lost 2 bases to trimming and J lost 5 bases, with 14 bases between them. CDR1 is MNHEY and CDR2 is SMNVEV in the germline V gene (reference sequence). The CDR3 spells CASSLRGVAGDTQYF. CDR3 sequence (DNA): TGTGCCAGCAGTTTACGGGGAGTCGCAGGAGATACGCAGTATTTT.

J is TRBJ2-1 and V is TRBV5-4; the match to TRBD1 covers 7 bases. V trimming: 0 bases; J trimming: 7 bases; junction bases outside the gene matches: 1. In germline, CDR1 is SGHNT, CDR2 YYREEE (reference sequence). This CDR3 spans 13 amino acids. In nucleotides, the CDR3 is TGTGCCAGCAGCTTGGAGACAGGGAATGAGCAGTTCTTC. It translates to CASSLETGNEQFF.

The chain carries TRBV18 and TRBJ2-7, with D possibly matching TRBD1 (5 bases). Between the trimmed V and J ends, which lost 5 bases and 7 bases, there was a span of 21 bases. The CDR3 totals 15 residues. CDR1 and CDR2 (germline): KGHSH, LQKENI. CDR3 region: CASSENRRLTGEQYF. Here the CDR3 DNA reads TGTGCCAGCTCAGAAAACAGGCGCCTGACTGGGGAGCAGTACTTC. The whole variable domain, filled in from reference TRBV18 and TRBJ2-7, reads NAGVMQNPRHLVRRRGQEARLRCSPMKGHSHVYWYRQLPEEGLKFMVYLQKENIIDESGMPKERFSAEFPKEGPSILRIQQVVRGDSAAYFCASSENRRLTGEQYFGPGTRLTVT.

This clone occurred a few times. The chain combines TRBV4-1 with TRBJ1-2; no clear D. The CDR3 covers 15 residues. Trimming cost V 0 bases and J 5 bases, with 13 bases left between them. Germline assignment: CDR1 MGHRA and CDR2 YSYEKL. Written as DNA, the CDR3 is TGCGCCAGCAGCCAAGAGGCCATCGTATCATATGGCTACACCTTC. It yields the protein CASSQEAIVSYGYTF.

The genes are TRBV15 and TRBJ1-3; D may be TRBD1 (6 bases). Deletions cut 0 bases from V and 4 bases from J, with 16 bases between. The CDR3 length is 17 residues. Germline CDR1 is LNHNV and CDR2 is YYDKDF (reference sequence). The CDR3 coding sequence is TGTGCCACCAGCAGAGAGGGTCGGGGGGCAACGGGAAACACCATATATTTT. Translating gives CATSREGRGATGNTIYF.

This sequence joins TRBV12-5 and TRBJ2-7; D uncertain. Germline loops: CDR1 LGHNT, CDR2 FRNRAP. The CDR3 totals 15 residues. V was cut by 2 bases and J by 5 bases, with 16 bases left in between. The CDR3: CASGLLGVVSDEQYF. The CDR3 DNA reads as TGTGCTAGTGGTTTGTTGGGCGTGGTCTCGGACGAGCAGTACTTC. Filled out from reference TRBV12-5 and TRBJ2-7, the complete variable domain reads DARVTQTPRHKVTEMGQEVTMRCQPILGHNTVFWYRQTMMQGLELLAYFRNRAPLDDSGMPKDRFSAEMPDATLATLKIQPSEPRDSAVYFCASGLLGVVSDEQYFGPGTRLTVT.

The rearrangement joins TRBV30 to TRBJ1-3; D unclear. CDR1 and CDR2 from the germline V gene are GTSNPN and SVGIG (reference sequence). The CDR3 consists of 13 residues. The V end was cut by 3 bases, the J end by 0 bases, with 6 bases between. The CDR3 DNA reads TGTGCCTGGAGCCAGTTCTCTGGAAACACCATATATTTT. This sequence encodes CAWSQFSGNTIYF.

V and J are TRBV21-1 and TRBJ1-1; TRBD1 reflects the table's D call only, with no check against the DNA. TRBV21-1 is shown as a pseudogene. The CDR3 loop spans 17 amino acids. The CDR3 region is CASSSRNRGRMNTEAFF. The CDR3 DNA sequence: TGTGCCAGCAGCTCAAGGAACAGGGGGAGAATGAACACTGAAGCTTTCTTT.

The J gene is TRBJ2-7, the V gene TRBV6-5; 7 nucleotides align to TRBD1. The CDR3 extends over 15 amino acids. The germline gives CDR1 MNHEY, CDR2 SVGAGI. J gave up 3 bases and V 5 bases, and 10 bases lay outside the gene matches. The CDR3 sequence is CASSTYLGQNYEQYF. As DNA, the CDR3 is TGTGCCAGCAGTACCTACTTGGGACAGAACTACGAGCAGTACTTC.

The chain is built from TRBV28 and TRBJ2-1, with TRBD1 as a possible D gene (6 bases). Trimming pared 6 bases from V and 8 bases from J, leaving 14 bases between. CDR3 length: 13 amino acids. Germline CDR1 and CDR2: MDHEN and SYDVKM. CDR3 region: CASSLGQIDEQFF. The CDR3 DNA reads TGTGCCAGCAGCCTCGGACAGATCGATGAGCAGTTCTTC.

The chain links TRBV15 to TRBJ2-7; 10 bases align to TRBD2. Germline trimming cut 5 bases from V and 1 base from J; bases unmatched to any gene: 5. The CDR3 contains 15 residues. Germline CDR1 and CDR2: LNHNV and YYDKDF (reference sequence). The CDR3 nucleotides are TGTGCCACCAGCTTGGTAGCGGGAGGTTCCTACGAGCAGTACTTC. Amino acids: CATSLVAGGSYEQYF.

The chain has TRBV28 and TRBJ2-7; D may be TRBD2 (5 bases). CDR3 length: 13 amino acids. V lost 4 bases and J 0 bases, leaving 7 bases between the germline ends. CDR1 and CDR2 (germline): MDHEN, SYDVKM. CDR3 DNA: TGTGCCAGCAGTTATGACTACTCCTACGAGCAGTACTTC. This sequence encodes CASSYDYSYEQYF.